Reported below is one T cell receptor beta chain. Sequencing used immunoSEQ multiplex PCR; TCRdb keeps in-frame clones, though not all of them. The sample includes some 350,000 clones, approximately 87% of them seen just once. The sample comes from a study of Ad26.COV2.S vaccination and SARS-CoV-2 variants. Study-wide context: Once or twice, 56 days apart, Ad26.COV2.S was delivered intramuscularly.

Regarding treatment: around 19 received Ad26.COV2.S at low or high dose, single or two shots; a few received placebo; per-sample allocation not given. The samples were gathered on day 63 after the first injection of vaccine or placebo. V lost 9 bases and J lost 0, with 11 bases in between. CDR1 LNHNV and CDR2 YYDKDF come from the germline V gene (reference sequence). This CDR3 has 13 residues. This rearrangement joins TRBV15 to TRBJ1-1; D is uncertain. The specimen comprised peripheral blood, sampled in a trial of Ad26.COV2.S vaccine versus placebo. The clonotype was recovered from a person between 18 and 65 years old who received the Ad26.COV2.S COVID-19 vaccine or a placebo. The chain's CDR3 is CATQLAMNTEAFF. In DNA, the CDR3 is TGTGCCACTCAATTAGCCATGAACACTGAAGCTTTCTTT.